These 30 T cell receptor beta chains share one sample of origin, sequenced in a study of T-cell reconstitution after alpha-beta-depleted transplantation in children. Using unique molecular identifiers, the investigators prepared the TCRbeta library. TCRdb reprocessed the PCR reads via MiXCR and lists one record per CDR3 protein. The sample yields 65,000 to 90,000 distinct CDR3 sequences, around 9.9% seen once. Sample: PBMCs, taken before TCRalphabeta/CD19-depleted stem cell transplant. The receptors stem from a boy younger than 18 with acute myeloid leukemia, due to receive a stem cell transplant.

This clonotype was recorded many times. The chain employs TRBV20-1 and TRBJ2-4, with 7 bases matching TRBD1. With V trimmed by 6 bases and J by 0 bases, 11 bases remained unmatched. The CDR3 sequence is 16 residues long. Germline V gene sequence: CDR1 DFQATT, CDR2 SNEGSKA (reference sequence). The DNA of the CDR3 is TGCAGTGCCCCGACAGGGAGACAAGGAGCCAAAAACATTCAGTACTTC. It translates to CSAPTGRQGAKNIQYF.

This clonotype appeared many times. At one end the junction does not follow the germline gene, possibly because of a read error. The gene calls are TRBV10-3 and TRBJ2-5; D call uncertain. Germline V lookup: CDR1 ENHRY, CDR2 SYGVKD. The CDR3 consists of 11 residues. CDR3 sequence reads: CATSAKETQYF. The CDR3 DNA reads TGTGCCACCAGTGCCAAAGAGACCCAGTACTTC.

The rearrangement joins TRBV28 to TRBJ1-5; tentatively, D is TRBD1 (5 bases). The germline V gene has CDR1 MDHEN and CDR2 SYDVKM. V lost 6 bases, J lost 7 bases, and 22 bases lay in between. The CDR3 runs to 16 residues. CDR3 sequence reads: CASSPTIPQGGQPQHF. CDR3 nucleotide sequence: TGTGCCAGCAGCCCAACGATCCCCCAGGGTGGACAGCCCCAGCATTTT.

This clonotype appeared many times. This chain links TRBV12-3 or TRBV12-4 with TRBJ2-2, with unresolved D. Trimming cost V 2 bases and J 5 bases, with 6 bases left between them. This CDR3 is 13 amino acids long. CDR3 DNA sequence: TGTGCCAGCAGTTTAACGGCTACCGGGGAGCTGTTTTTT. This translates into CASSLTATGELFF.

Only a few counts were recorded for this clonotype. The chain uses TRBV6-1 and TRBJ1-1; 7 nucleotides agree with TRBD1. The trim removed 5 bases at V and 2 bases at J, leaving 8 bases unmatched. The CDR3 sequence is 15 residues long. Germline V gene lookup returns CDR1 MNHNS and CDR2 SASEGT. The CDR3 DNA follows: TGTGCCAGCAGTCGTTCCGGGACAGCAAACACTGAAGCTTTCTTT. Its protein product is CASSRSGTANTEAFF.

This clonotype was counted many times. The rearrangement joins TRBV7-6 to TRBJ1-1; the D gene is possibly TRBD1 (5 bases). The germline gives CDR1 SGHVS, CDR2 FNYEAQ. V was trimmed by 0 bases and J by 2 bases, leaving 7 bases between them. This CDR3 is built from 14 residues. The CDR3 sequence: CASSLAQGNTEAFF. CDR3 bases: TGTGCCAGCAGCTTAGCGCAGGGAAACACTGAAGCTTTCTTT.

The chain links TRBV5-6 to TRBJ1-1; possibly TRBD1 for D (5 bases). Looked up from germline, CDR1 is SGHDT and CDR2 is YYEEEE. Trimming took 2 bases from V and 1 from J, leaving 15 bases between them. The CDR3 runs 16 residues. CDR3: CASSFGAQRGNTEAFF. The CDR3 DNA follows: TGTGCCAGCAGCTTCGGGGCTCAACGGGGGAACACTGAAGCTTTCTTT.

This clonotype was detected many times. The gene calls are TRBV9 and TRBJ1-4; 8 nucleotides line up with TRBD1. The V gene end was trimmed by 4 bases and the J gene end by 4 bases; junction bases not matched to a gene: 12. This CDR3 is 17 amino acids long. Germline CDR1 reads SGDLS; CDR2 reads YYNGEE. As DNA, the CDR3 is TGTGCCAGCAGCCCACGACAGGGGCCTCCGTTTAATGAAAAACTGTTTTTT. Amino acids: CASSPRQGPPFNEKLFF.

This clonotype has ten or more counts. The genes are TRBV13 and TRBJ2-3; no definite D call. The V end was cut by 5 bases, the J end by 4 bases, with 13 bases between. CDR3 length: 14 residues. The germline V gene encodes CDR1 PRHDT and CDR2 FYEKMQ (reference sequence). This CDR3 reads CASSLGVLSDTQYF. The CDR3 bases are TGTGCCAGCAGCCTTGGGGTTCTTTCAGATACGCAGTATTTT.

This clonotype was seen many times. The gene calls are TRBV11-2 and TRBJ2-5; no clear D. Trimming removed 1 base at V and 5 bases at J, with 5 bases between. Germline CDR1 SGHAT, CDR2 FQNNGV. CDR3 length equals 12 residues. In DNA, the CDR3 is TGTGCCAGCAGCTTAGCCGGGGAGACCCAGTACTTC. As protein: CASSLAGETQYF.

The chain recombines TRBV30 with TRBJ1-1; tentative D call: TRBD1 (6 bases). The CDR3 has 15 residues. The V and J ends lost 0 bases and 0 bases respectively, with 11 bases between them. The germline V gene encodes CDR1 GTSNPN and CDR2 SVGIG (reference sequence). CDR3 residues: CAWSVRGQLNTEAFF. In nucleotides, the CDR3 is TGTGCCTGGAGTGTACGAGGACAGCTGAACACTGAAGCTTTCTTT.

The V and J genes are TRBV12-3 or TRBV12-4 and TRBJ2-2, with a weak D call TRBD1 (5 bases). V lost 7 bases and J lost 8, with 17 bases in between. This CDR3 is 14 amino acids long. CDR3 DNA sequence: TGTGCCAGCATCAAAATCCAGGGTCTAGGGGAGCTGTTTTTT. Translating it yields CASIKIQGLGELFF.

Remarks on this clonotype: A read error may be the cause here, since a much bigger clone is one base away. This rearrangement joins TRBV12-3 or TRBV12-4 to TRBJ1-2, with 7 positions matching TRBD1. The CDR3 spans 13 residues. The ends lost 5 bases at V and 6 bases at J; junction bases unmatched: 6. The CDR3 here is CASSIRQGDGYTF. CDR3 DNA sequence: TGTGCCAGCAGTATCAGACAGGGCGATGGCTACACCTTC.

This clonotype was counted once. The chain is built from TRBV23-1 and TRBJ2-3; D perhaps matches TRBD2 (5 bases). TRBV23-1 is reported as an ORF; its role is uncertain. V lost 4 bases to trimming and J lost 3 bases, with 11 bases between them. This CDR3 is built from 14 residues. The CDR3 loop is CASSPLTGTDTQYF. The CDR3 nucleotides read TGCGCCAGCAGTCCCCTCACGGGGACAGATACGCAGTATTTT.

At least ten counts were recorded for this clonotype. CDR3 residues: CATSDSGPRVEAFF. CDR3 in DNA: TGTGCCACCAGTGATTCGGGACCTCGGGTGGAAGCTTTCTTT. This chain connects TRBV24-1 to TRBJ1-1; possibly TRBD1 for D (5 bases). Germline CDR1 is KGHDR and CDR2 is SFDVKD. With 2 bases removed from V and 8 bases from J, the gap between germline ends came to 14 bases. The length of the CDR3 is 14 residues.

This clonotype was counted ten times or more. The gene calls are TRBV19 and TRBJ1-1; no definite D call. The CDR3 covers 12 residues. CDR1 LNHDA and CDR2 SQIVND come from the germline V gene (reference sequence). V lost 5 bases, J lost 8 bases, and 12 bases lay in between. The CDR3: CASSLGPIEAFF. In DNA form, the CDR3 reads TGTGCCAGTAGTCTTGGACCCATAGAAGCTTTCTTT.

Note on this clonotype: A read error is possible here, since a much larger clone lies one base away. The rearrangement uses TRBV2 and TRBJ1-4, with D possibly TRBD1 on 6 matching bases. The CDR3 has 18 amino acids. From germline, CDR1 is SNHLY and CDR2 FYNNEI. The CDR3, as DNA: TGTGCCTGCAGTTCCCAACACAGGGTACCCGCAACTAATGAAAAACTGTTTTTT. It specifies CACSSQHRVPATNEKLFF.

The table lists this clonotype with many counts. CDR3 region: CASSKREGVTDTQYF. In DNA, the CDR3 is TGTGCCAGCAGCAAGCGGGAGGGGGTCACAGATACGCAGTATTTT. The chain employs TRBV7-9 and TRBJ2-3; TRBD2 matches at 10 bases. The CDR3 runs to 15 residues. With 5 bases clipped from V and 2 bases from J, the junction kept 4 bases outside the gene matches. Germline V lookup: CDR1 SEHNR, CDR2 FQNEAQ (reference sequence). Full variable domain (remainder filled in from reference TRBV7-9 and TRBJ2-3): DTGVSQNPRHKITKRGQNVTFRCDPISEHNRLYWYRQTLGQGPEFLTYFQNEAQLEKSRLLSDRFSAERPKGSFSTLEIQRTEQGDSAMYLCASSKREGVTDTQYFGPGTRLTVL.

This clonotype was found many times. CDR3 amino acids: CASSPNTGELFF. CDR3 sequence (DNA): TGTGCCAGCAGCCCAAACACCGGGGAGCTGTTTTTT. The chain is built from TRBV4-2 and TRBJ2-2; D gene ambiguous. The CDR3 runs to 12 residues. Trimming took 4 bases from V and 2 from J, leaving 2 bases between them. The germline CDR1 and CDR2 sequences are LGHNA and YNFKEQ.

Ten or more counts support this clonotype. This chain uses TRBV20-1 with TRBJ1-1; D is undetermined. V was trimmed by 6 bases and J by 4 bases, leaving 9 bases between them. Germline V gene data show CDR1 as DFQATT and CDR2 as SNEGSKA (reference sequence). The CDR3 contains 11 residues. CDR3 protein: CSAIISTEAFF. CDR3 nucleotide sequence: TGCAGTGCCATAATATCCACTGAAGCTTTCTTT.

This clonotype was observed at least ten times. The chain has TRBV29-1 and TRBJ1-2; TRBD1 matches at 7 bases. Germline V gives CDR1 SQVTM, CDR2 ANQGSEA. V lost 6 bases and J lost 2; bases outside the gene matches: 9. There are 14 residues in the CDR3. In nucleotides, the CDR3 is TGCAGCGTCTCGGGGGGACAGACGAACTATGGCTACACCTTC. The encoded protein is CSVSGGQTNYGYTF.

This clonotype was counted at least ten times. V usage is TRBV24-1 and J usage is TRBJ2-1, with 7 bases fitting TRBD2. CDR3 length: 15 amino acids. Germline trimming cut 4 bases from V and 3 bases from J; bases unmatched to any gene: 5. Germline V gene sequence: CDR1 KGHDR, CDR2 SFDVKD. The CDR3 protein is CATSELGTNYNEQFF. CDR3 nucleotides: TGTGCCACCAGTGAGCTCGGGACTAACTACAATGAGCAGTTCTTC.

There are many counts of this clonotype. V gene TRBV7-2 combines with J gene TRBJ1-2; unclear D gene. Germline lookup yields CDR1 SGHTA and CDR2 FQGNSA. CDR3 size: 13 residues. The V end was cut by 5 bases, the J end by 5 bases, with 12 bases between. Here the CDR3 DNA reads TGTGCCAGCAGCCACCTCGGATGGTATGGCTACACCTTC. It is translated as CASSHLGWYGYTF.

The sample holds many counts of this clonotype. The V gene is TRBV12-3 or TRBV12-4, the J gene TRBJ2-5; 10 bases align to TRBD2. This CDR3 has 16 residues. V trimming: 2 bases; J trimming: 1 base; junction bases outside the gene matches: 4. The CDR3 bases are TGTGCCAGCAGTTTATGGGCTAGCGGGGGCCAAGAGACCCAGTACTTC. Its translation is CASSLWASGGQETQYF.

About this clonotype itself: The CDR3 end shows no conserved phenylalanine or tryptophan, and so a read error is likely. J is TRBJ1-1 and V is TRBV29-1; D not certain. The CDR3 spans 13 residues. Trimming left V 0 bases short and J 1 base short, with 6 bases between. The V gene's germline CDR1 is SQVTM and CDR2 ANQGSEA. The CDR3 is CSVEEGTNTEAFS. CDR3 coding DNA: TGCAGCGTTGAAGAGGGAACGAACACTGAAGCTTTCTCT.

CDR3 coding DNA: TGTGCCATCAGGAGAGGGACTAGCGGGGGGTCCCGCTACAATGAGCAGTTCTTC. This translates into CAIRRGTSGGSRYNEQFF. This chain joins TRBV10-3 and TRBJ2-1; 15 bases are a match to TRBD2. This CDR3 comprises 18 residues. Trimming took 6 bases from V and 3 from J; bases not matched to a gene: 9. Germline V gene data show CDR1 as ENHRY and CDR2 as SYGVKD.

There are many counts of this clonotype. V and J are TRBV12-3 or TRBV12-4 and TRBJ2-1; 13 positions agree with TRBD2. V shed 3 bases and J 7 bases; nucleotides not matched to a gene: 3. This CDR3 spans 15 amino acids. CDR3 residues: CASSLGGLAGNEQFF. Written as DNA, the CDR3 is TGTGCCAGCAGTTTGGGGGGACTAGCGGGAAATGAGCAGTTCTTC.

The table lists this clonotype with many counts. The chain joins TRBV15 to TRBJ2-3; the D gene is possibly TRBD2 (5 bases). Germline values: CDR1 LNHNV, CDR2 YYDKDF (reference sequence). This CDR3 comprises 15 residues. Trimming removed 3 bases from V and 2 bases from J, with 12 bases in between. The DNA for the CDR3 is TGTGCCACCAGCAGGGAATTACTAGTCACAGATACGCAGTATTTT. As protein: CATSRELLVTDTQYF.

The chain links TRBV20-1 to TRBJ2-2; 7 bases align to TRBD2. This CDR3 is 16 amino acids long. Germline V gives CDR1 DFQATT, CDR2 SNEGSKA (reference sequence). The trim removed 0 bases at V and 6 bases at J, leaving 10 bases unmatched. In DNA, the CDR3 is TGCAGTGCTAGAGATACCCATTTGGGAGGGGCCGGGGAGCTGTTTTTT. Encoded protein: CSARDTHLGGAGELFF.

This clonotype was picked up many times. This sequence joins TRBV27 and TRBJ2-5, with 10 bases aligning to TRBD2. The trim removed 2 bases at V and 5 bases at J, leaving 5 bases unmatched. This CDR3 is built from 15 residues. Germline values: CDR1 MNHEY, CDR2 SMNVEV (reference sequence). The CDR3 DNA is TGTGCCAGCAGTTTAAAACTAGCGGGATCGGAGACCCAGTACTTC. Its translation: CASSLKLAGSETQYF.